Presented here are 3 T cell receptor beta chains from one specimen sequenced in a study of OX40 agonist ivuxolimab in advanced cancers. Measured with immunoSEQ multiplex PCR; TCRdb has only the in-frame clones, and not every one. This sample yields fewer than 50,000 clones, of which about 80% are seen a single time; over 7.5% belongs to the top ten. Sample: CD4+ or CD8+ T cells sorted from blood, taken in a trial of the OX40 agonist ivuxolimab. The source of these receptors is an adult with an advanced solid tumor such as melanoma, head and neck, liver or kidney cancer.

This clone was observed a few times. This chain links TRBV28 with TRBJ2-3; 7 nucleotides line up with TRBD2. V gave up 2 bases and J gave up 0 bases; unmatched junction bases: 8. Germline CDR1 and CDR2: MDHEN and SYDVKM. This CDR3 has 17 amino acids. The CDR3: CASSLRQWRESTDTQYF. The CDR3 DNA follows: TGTGCCAGCAGTTTACGCCAATGGCGGGAGAGCACAGATACGCAGTATTTT.

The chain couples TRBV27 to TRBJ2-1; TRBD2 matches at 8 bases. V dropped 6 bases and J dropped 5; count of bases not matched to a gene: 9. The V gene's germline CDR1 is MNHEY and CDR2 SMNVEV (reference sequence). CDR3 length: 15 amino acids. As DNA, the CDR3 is TGTGCCAGCAGCATGGACGGGGGGGACCACAATGAGCAGTTCTTC. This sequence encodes CASSMDGGDHNEQFF.

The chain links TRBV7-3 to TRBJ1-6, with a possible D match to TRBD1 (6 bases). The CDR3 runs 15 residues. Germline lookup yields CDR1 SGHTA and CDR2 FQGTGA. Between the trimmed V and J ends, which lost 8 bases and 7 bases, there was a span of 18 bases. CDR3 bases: TGTGCCAGCGCTCGGGGCACAGGGACGAATTCACCCCTCCACTTT. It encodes CASARGTGTNSPLHF.